The present T cell receptor beta chain was sequenced within a study of early T cells in non-severe SARS-CoV-2 infection. Researchers attached unique molecular identifiers to individual cDNA molecules. A single record per CDR3 protein comes from TCRdb applying MiXCR to the 5' RACE reads. The table records more than 20,000 distinct CDR3 sequences, 3.6% of them present only once. In its sample, this clonotype was seen many times. CDR3 length: 15 amino acids. Deletions cut 1 base from V and 1 base from J, with 10 bases between. Germline CDR1 SGHTA, CDR2 FQGTGA. The J gene is TRBJ1-1, the V gene TRBV7-3, with a tentative D call TRBD1 (6 bases). The clonotype was recovered from an adult who was a healthcare worker with PCR-confirmed SARS-CoV-2 infection or an uninfected control (not recorded which). Sequenced input: whole blood. CDR3 in amino acids: CASSLIRGRNTEAFF. DNA of the CDR3: TGTGCCAGCAGCTTAATCAGGGGCAGGAACACTGAAGCTTTCTTT.